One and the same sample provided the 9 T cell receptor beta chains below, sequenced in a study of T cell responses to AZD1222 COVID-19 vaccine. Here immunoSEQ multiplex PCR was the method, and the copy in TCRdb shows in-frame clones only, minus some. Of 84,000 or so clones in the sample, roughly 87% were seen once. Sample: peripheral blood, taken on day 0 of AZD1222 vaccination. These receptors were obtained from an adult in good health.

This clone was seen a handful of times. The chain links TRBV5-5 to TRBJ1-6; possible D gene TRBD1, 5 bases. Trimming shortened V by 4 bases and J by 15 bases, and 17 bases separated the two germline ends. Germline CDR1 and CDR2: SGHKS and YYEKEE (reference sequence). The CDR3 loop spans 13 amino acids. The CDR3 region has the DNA TGTGCCAGCAGCCTAGGGGCTTCGTTGTACCTCCACTTT. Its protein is CASSLGASLYLHF.

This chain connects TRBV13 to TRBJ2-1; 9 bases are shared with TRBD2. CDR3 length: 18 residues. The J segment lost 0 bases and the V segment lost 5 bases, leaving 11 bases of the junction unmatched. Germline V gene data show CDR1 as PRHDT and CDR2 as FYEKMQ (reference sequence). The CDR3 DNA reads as TGTGCCAGCAGCGACCGACTTACTAGCGGGCCCTCCTACAATGAGCAGTTCTTC. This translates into CASSDRLTSGPSYNEQFF.

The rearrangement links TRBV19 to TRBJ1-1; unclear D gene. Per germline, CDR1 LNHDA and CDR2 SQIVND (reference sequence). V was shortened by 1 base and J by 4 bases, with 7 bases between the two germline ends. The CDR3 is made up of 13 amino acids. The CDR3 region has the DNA TGTGCCAGTAGTATAGGGTTTGGCACTGAAGCTTTCTTT. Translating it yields CASSIGFGTEAFF.

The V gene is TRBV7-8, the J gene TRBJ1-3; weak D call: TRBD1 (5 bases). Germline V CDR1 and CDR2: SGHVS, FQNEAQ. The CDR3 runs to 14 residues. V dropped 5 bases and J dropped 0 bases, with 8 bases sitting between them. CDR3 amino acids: CASSRQSSGNTIYF. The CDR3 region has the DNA TGTGCCAGCAGCCGACAGAGCTCTGGAAACACCATATATTTT.

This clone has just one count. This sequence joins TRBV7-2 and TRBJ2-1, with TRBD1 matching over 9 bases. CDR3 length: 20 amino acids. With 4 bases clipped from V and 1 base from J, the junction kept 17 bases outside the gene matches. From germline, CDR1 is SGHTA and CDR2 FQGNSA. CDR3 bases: TGTGCCAGCAGCTCAGCTTCGGACAGGGGAAAGGGCTTATCCTACAATGAGCAGTTCTTC. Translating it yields CASSSASDRGKGLSYNEQFF.

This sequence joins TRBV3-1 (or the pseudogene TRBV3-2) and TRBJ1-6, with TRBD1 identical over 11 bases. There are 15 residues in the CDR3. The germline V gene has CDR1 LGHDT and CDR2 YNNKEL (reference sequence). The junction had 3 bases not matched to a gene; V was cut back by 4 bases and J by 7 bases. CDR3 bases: TGTGCCAGCAGCCCCCGGGACAGGGGGAATTCACCCCTCCACTTT. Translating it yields CASSPRDRGNSPLHF.

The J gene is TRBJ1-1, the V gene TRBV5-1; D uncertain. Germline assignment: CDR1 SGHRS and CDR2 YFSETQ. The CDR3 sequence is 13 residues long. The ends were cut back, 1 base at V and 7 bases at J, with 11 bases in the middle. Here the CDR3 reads CASSLTPEGEAFF. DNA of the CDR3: TGCGCCAGCAGCTTGACACCCGAGGGTGAAGCTTTCTTT.

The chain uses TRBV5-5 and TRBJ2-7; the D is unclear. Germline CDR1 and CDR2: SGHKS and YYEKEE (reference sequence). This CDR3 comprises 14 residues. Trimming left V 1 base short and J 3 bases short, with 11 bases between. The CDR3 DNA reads TGTGCCAGCAGCTTGACGCCTCCACTCTACGAGCAGTACTTC. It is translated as CASSLTPPLYEQYF.

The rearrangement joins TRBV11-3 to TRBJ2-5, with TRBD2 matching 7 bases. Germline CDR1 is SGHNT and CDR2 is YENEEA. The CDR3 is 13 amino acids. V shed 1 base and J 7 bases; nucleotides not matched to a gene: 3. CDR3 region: CASSLASGGTQYF. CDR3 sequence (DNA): TGTGCCAGCAGCTTAGCATCGGGAGGGACCCAGTACTTC.